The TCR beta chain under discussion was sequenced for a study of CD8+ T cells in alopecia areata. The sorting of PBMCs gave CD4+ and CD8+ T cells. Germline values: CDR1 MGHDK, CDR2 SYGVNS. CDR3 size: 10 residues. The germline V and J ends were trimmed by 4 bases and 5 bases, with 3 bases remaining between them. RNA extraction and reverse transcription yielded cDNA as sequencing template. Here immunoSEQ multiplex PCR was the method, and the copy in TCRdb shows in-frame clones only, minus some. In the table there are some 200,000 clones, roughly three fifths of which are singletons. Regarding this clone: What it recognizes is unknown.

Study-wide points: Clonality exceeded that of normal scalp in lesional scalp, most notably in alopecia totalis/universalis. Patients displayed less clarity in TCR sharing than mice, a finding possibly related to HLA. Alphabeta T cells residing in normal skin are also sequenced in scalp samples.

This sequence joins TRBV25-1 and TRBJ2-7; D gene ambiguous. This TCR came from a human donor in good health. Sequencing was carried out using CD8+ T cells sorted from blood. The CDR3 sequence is CASSGDEQYF. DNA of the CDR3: TGTGCCAGCAGTGGGGACGAGCAGTACTTC.